This is a list of T cell receptor beta chains from one sample in a study of vaccination and CD4 T cells after COVID-19. TCRdb re-called the PCR reads with MiXCR, one entry per CDR3 protein. The sample lists around 20,000 distinct CDR3 sequences; about 45% were seen once. Their recognized antigens are unknown. The specimen was CD4+ T cells from blood, cultured in vitro. The receptors were gathered from a human donor who had recovered from COVID-19. CDR3s include the opening cysteine and the closing phenylalanine or tryptophan. Each record gives: clone size, D gene, V gene, J gene, CDR3 DNA, CDR3 protein. The D gene is left open where the match is weak. Not every row has a clone size; where given, it reads once, few, many or a size class.

NA	TRBD1	TRBV6-2/TRBV6-3	TRBJ1-1	TGTGCCAGCAGTGAAAGGACAGGGAACACTGAAGCTTTCTTT	CASSERTGNTEAFF
NA	NA	TRBV27	TRBJ1-1	TGTGCCAGCAGCCGATACAGGGAGAACACTGAAGCTTTCTTT	CASSRYRENTEAFF
NA	NA	TRBV6-1	TRBJ1-5	TGTGCCAGCAGTCCTCCTGGACCTAGCGGCAATCAGCCCCAGCATTTT	CASSPPGPSGNQPQHF
few	NA	TRBV10-1	TRBJ1-1	TGCGCCAGCAGTGAGTGGGGACAAACCGGTGTGAACACTGAAGCTTTCTTT	CASSEWGQTGVNTEAFF
NA	NA	TRBV7-2	TRBJ2-1	TGTGCCAGCAGCTTCTTAGGAGAGCGGGCCGAGCAGTTCTTC	CASSFLGERAEQFF
NA	TRBD2	TRBV20-1	TRBJ2-1	TGCAGTGCCCCTAGCGGGAGTGTCAATGAGCAGTTCTTC	CSAPSGSVNEQFF
NA	NA	TRBV12-3/TRBV12-4	TRBJ2-7	TGTGCCAGCAGTTCTAGTGGAGGCGAGCAGTACTTC	CASSSSGGEQYF
NA	NA	TRBV5-1	TRBJ2-7	TGCGCCAGCAGCTTGGGAGACACTAGGAAATACGAGCAGTACTTC	CASSLGDTRKYEQYF
medium-sized	NA	TRBV10-3	TRBJ2-3	TGTGCCATCAGTCGGGGCGGGCCCTCCACAGATACGCAGTATTTT	CAISRGGPSTDTQYF
NA	TRBD1	TRBV5-1	TRBJ1-1	TGCGCCAGCAGCCGACGACAGGGAACGAACACTGAAGCTTTCTTT	CASSRRQGTNTEAFF
NA	NA	TRBV18	TRBJ1-3	TGTGCCAGCTCACCTCGTGCAGGTCCAGACACCATATATTTT	CASSPRAGPDTIYF
few	NA	TRBV20-1	TRBJ1-1	TGCAGTGCTCCTGGACAGATAAACACTGAAGCTTTCTTT	CSAPGQINTEAFF
few	NA	TRBV10-2	TRBJ2-7	TGCGCCAGCAGTGAGTCGTTGGGATCCTACGAGCAGTACTTC	CASSESLGSYEQYF
NA	TRBD2	TRBV20-1	TRBJ2-2	TGCAGTGCCTTCGGGACTAGCGGGAGTGCCGGGGAGCTGTTTTTT	CSAFGTSGSAGELFF
NA	TRBD2	TRBV20-1	TRBJ2-1	TGCAGTGCTACGGGTAGCGGGAGGACCAATGAGCAGTTCTTC	CSATGSGRTNEQFF
NA	NA	TRBV9	TRBJ1-1	TGTGCCAGCAGCCGCGATCCCCATCGGAACACTGAAGCTTTCTTT	CASSRDPHRNTEAFF